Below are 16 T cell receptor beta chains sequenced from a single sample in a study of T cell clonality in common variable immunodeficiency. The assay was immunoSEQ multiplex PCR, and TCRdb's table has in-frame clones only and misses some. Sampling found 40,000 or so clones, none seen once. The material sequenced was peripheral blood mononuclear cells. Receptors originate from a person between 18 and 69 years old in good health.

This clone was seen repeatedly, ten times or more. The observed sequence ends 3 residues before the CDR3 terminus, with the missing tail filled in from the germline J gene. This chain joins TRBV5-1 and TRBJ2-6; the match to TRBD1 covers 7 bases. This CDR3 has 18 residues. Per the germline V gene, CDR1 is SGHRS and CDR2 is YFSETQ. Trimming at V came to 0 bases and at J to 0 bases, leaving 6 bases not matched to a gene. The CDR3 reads CASSLGWGQHSGANVLTF. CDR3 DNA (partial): TGCGCCAGCAGCTTGGGTTGGGGACAGCACTCTGGGGCCAACGTC.

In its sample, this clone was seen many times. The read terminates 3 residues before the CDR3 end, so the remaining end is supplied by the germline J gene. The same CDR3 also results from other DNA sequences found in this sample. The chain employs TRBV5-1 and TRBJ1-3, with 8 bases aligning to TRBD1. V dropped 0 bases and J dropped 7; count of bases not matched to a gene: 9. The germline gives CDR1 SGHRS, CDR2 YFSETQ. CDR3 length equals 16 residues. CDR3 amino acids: CASSLVGARGRNTIYF. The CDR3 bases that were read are TGCGCCAGCAGCTTGGTAGGGGCCAGGGGGCGGAACACC.

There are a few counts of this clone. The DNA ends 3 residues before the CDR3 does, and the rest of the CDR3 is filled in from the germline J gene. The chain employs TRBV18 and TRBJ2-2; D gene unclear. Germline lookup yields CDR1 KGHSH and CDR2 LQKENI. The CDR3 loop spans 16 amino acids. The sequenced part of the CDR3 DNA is TGTGCCAGCTCACCACCGGTCCCAGCAACTAATGAAAAG. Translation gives CASSPPVPATNEK. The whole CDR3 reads CASSPPVPATNEKLFF.

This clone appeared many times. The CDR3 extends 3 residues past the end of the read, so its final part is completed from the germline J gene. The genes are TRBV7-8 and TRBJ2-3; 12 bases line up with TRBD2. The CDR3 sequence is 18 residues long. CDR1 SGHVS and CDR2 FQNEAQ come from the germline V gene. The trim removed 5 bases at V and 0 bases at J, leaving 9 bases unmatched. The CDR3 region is CASSVPSGTSGSTDTQYF. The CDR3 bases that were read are TGTGCCAGCAGCGTCCCCTCCGGGACTAGCGGGAGCACAGATACG.

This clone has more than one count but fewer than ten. The sequenced part of the CDR3 DNA is TGCAGTGCTAGGGACAGCCGTAACTATGGC. Translating gives CSARDSRNYG. The whole CDR3 protein reads CSARDSRNYGYTF. V is TRBV20-1 and J is TRBJ1-2; D might be TRBD1 (6 bases). The missing CDR3 end, 3 residues past where the read stops, is filled in from the germline J gene. The CDR3 length is 13 residues. The ends were cut back, 3 bases at V and 1 base at J, with 9 bases in the middle. The germline V gene encodes CDR1 DFQATT and CDR2 SNEGSKA (reference sequence).

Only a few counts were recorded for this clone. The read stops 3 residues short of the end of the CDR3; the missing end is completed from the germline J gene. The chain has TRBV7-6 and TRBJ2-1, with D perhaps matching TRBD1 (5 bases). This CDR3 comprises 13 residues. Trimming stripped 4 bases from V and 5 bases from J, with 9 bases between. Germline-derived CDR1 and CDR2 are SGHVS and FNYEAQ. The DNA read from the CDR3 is TGTGCCAGCAGCTACCGACAGAACAATGAG. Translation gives CASSYRQNNE. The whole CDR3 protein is CASSYRQNNEQFF. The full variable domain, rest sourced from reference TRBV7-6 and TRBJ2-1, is GAGVSQSPRYKVTKRGQDVALRCDPISGHVSLYWYRQALGQGPEFLTYFNYEAQQDKSGLPNDRFSAERPEGSISTLTIQRTEQRDSAMYRCASSYRQNNEQFFGPGTRLTVL.

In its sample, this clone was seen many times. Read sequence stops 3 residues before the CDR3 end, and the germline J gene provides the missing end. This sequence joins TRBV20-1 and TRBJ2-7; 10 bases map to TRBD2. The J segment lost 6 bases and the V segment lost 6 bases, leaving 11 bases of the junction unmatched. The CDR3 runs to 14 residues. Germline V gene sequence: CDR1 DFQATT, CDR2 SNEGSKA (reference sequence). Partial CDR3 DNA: TGCAGTGCGGTAACTAGCGGGATGCTCTCCGAG. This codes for CSAVTSGMLSE. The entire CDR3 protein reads CSAVTSGMLSEQYF.

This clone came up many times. The CDR3 loop reads CASSLADRGSGANVLTF. Incomplete CDR3 DNA: TGTGCCAGCAGCTTAGCGGACAGGGGTAGTGGGGCCAACGTC. The genes are TRBV7-8 and TRBJ2-6; 9 bases are shared with TRBD1. The observed sequence ends 3 residues before the CDR3 terminus, with the missing tail filled in from the germline J gene. With 0 bases clipped from V and 3 bases from J, the junction kept 3 bases outside the gene matches. This CDR3 has 17 amino acids. The V gene's germline CDR1 is SGHVS and CDR2 FQNEAQ.

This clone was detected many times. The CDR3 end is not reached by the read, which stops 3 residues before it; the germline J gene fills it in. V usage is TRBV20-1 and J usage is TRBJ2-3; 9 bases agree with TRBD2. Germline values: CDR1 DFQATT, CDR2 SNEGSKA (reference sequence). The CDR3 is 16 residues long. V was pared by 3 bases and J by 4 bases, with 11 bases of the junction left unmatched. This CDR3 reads CSARSVASGISDTQYF. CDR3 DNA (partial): TGCAGTGCTAGGTCCGTGGCTAGCGGGATATCAGATACG.

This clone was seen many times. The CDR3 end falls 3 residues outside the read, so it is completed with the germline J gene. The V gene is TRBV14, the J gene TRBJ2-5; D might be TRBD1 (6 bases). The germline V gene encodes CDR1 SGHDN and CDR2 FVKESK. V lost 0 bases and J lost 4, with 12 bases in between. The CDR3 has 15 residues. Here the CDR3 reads CASSQEQGLLETQYF. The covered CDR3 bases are TGTGCCAGCAGCCAAGAGCAGGGGCTATTAGAGACC.

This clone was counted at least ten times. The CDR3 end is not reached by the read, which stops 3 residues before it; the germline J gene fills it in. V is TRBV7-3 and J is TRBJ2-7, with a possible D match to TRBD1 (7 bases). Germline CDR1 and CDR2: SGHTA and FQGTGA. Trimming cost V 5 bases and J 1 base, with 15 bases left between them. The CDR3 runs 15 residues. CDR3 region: CASSQGAGQSYEQYF. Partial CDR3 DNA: TGTGCCAGCAGCCAAGGCGCGGGACAGTCCTACGAG.

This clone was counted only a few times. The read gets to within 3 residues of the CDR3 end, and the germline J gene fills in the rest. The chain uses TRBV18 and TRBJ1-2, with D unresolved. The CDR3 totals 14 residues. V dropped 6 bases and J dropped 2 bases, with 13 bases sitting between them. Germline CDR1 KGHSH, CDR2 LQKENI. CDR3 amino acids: CASSLNQENYGYTF. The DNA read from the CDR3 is TGTGCCAGCTCGCTTAACCAGGAGAACTATGGC.

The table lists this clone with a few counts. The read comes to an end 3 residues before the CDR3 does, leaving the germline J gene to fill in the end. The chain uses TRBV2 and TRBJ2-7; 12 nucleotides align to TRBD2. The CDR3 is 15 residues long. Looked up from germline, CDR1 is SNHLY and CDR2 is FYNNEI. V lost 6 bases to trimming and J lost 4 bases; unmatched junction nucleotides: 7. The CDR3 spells CASSRLAGVQYEQYF. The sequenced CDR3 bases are TGTGCCAGCAGCCGACTAGCGGGAGTTCAATACGAG.

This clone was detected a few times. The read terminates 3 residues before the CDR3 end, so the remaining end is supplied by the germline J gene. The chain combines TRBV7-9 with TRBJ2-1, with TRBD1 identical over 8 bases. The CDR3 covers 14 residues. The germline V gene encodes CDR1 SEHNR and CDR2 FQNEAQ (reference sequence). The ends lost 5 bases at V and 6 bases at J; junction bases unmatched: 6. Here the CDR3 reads CASSADRGFNEQFF. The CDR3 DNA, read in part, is TGTGCCAGCAGCGCCGACAGGGGATTCAATGAG.

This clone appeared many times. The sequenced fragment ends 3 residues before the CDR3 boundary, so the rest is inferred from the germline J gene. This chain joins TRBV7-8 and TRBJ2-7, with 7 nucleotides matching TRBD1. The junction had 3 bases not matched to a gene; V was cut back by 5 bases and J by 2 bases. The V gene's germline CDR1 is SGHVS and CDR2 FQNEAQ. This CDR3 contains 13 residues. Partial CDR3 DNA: TGTGCCAGCAGCAATACAGGGGCCTACGAG. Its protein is CASSNTGAYE. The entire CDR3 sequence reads CASSNTGAYEQYF.

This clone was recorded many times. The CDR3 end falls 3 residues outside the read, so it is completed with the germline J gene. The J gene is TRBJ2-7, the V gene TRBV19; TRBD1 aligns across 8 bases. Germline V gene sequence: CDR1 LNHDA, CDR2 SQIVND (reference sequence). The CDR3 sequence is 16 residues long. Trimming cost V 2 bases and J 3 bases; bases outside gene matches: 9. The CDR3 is CASSIPVTGAGYEQYF. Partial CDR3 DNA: TGTGCCAGTAGTATACCGGTGACAGGGGCGGGCTACGAG.